Sequencing of this T cell receptor (beta chain) was carried out in a study of cytomegalovirus exposure and HLA in healthy donors (TCRdb year 2017). In the study overall: A later analysis indicated that the 110 or so validation repertoires were generated on the platform also employed for the roughly 720 repertoires of the first cohort. The study aimed to test whether cataloging public T cell receptors could reveal signatures of past pathogen exposure. To predict cytomegalovirus infection status, the study combined high-throughput TCR immunosequencing, statistical association of individual TCRs with disease status, and machine learning. Besides the first cohort of 666 subjects, a separate validation cohort made up of roughly 130 different subjects was used.

Libraries were built with the immunoSEQ multiplex PCR assay. The authors' pipeline ran thus. To diagnose cytomegalovirus status from the catalog of TCR beta chain sequences, a statistical classification framework was built. Sourced from immuneACCESS, this table was stored by TCRdb with only in-frame sequences that have V and J called. A share of the clones is absent; for the studies checked, an unresolved V gene accounts for under half, and the remainder has no known explanation. That table supplies the V and J calls and clone size; D and trimming were determined from the DNA. The sample table records 65,000 to 95,000 clones; approximately 93% of these occur just once. The ten largest clones capture less than 4% of the sample. On this clone itself: Its specific antigen is unknown. There are no base qualities to consult, and no much larger clone falls within one base.

Separate from the approximately 730-subject first cohort, the validation cohort of some 130 subjects was the group to which the donors belonged. The CDR3 covers 15 residues, taking in both the cysteine and the phenylalanine. Only CDR3 DNA remains: 45 bases, in frame from the first base. V was cut back by 2 bases and J by 2 bases, leaving a gap of 10 bases between them. The germline V gene (reference sequence) supplies CDR1 LNHDA and CDR2 SQIVND. General findings and caveats noted by the study authors: Most TCR sequences were observed very rarely across donors, whereas some public TCRs were present in many individuals. A few of the identified cytomegalovirus-associated TCR beta chains were confirmed in vitro to be specific for cytomegalovirus antigens. The validation cohort had no HLA typing available for a later analysis, so co-occurrence within that cohort was assessed over all 110 or so repertoires. In the study, some 180 TCR beta chains were listed as associated with cytomegalovirus. Cytomegalovirus status was reported to be diagnosed by the classifier with high specificity and sensitivity in both the original and validation cohorts. Of the cluster scores, 85% to 95% were above 0 in a later analysis, which found that TCRs clustered in the first cohort also tended to co-occur in the 120 validation repertoires. It was suggested by the authors that the approach could potentially be generalized to other disease states and immunological phenotypes.

This receptor was obtained from a woman in her 30s in good health and CMV-seronegative. Sequenced input: PBMCs. Recombination connected TRBV19 to TRBJ1-3; TRBD1 could be the D gene, as 5 bases match. The CDR3 here reads CASSILQGPGNTIYF. The nucleotide sequence is given as TGTGCCAGTAGTATACTTCAGGGCCCTGGAAACACCATATATTTT.